The 16 T cell receptor beta chains below all came from one sample that was sequenced in a study of cytomegalovirus exposure and HLA in healthy donors. It was with 60 Vbeta and 13 Jbeta primers that the PCR ran. Method: immunoSEQ multiplex PCR; TCRdb's copy keeps in-frame clones and lacks some. The repertoire includes 150,000 to 200,000 clones, 70% to 90% of them detected once, and approximately 2.1% sits in the top ten. The specimen sequenced was PBMCs. Source of these receptors: a woman aged 50 to 60 in good health and CMV-seronegative.

Note on this clone: Other DNA sequences in the same sample also yield this CDR3. The chain uses TRBV29-1 and TRBJ2-7; 9 positions agree with TRBD1. CDR1 is SQVTM, CDR2 ANQGSEA, per germline. The CDR3 length is 13 residues. The V segment lost 7 bases and the J segment 1 base; nucleotides outside the gene matches: 5. The CDR3 spells CSARDRASYEQYF. The CDR3 region has the DNA TGCAGCGCCCGGGACAGGGCATCCTACGAGCAGTACTTC.

CDR3 bases: TGTGCCAGCAGTCCGAATTACCTTGGACTCCGCAATGAGCAGTTCTTC. Its protein is CASSPNYLGLRNEQFF. V and J are TRBV28 and TRBJ2-1; a possible D gene is TRBD2 (5 bases). Germline V gene lookup returns CDR1 MDHEN and CDR2 SYDVKM. The CDR3 extends over 16 amino acids. V was trimmed by 5 bases and J by 6 bases, leaving 20 bases between them.

The sample holds a few counts of this clone. The rearrangement links TRBV6-6 to TRBJ2-7; 7 bases match TRBD1. The CDR3 sequence is 14 residues long. Germline trimming cut 0 bases from V and 5 bases from J; bases unmatched to any gene: 4. Germline V gene sequence: CDR1 MNHNY, CDR2 SVGAGI (reference sequence). The CDR3 region is CASSYSGQAHEQYF. Written as DNA, the CDR3 is TGTGCCAGCAGTTACTCAGGACAGGCCCACGAGCAGTACTTC.

The chain has TRBV7-9 and TRBJ2-2, with 14 nucleotides matching TRBD2. Germline trimming cut 5 bases from V and 5 bases from J; bases unmatched to any gene: 4. The CDR3 totals 16 residues. Looked up from germline, CDR1 is SEHNR and CDR2 is FQNEAQ (reference sequence). The CDR3 is CASSTTSGRVTGELFF. The CDR3 region has the DNA TGTGCCAGCAGCACGACTAGCGGGAGGGTTACCGGGGAGCTGTTTTTT.

The J gene is TRBJ1-4, the V gene TRBV5-1; TRBD1 matches at 12 bases. CDR1 and CDR2 from the germline V gene are SGHRS and YFSETQ. V lost 0 bases and J lost 10; bases outside the gene matches: 4. This CDR3 has 15 amino acids. CDR3 nucleotide sequence: TGCGCCAGCAGCTTGGAAGGGACAGGGGGCCGAAAACTGTTTTTT. Protein: CASSLEGTGGRKLFF.

V usage is TRBV7-2 and J usage is TRBJ1-2; perhaps TRBD1 as D (5 bases). The CDR3 runs to 14 residues. Trimming removed 4 bases at V and 5 bases at J, with 14 bases between. Germline CDR1 SGHTA, CDR2 FQGNSA. The CDR3 here is CASSSGTRGYGYTF. The CDR3 DNA is TGTGCCAGCAGCTCGGGGACTAGAGGATATGGCTACACCTTC. The full variable domain, completed using reference TRBV7-2 and TRBJ1-2, is GAGVSQSPSNKVTEKGKDVELRCDPISGHTALYWYRQSLGQGLEFLIYFQGNSAPDKSGLPSDRFSAERTGGSVSTLTIQRTQQEDSAVYLCASSSGTRGYGYTFGSGTRLTVV.

The chain has TRBV5-5 and TRBJ1-5, with 9 bases matching TRBD1. The J segment lost 4 bases and the V segment lost 4 bases, leaving 9 bases of the junction unmatched. The length of the CDR3 is 16 residues. CDR1 and CDR2 from the germline V gene are SGHKS and YYEKEE (reference sequence). This CDR3 is CASSRGLGQGNQPQHF. CDR3 sequence (DNA): TGTGCCAGCAGCCGAGGTCTGGGACAGGGAAATCAGCCCCAGCATTTT.

There are a few counts of this clone. CDR3 DNA: TGTGCCAGTAGTCCTCGGACAGGGATCCCCCTCCACTTT. Its translation is CASSPRTGIPLHF. The rearrangement uses TRBV19 and TRBJ1-6; 8 positions agree with TRBD1. The CDR3 is 13 amino acids. Germline values: CDR1 LNHDA, CDR2 SQIVND (reference sequence). The trim removed 5 bases at V and 13 bases at J, leaving 7 bases unmatched. The full variable domain, completed using reference TRBV19 and TRBJ1-6, is DGGITQSPKYLFRKEGQNVTLSCEQNLNHDAMYWYRQDPGQGLRLIYYSQIVNDFQKGDIAEGYSVSREKKESFPLTVTSAQKNPTAFYLCASSPRTGIPLHFGNGTRLTVT.

The chain combines TRBV7-2 with TRBJ2-7, with 9 positions matching TRBD1. There are 13 residues in the CDR3. The trim removed 3 bases at V and 5 bases at J, leaving 2 bases unmatched. The germline CDR1 and CDR2 sequences are SGHTA and FQGNSA. Here the CDR3 reads CASSFRTGDEQYF. Written as DNA, the CDR3 is TGTGCCAGCAGCTTTAGGACAGGGGACGAGCAGTACTTC.

This clone was counted between two and nine times. The chain carries TRBV7-2 and TRBJ2-3; 7 positions match TRBD1. The CDR3 spans 13 residues. Per the germline V gene, CDR1 is SGHTA and CDR2 is FQGNSA. Trimming took 4 bases from V and 6 from J; bases not matched to a gene: 4. The CDR3 sequence is CASSSQGSDTQYF. CDR3 DNA: TGTGCCAGCAGCTCACAGGGGTCCGATACGCAGTATTTT.

V is TRBV10-3 and J is TRBJ2-7; 11 bases are shared with TRBD2. The germline V gene has CDR1 ENHRY and CDR2 SYGVKD. V dropped 3 bases and J dropped 1; count of bases not matched to a gene: 5. The CDR3 is made up of 16 amino acids. CDR3 sequence: CAISEYGTSGSYEQYF. CDR3 DNA: TGTGCCATCAGTGAATACGGGACTAGCGGATCCTACGAGCAGTACTTC.

The chain carries TRBV7-9 and TRBJ2-3, with D possibly TRBD2 on 5 matching bases. Trimming took 0 bases from V and 0 from J, leaving 7 bases between them. Germline assignment: CDR1 SEHNR and CDR2 FQNEAQ (reference sequence). The CDR3 sequence is 15 residues long. The CDR3 coding sequence is TGTGCCAGCAGCTTAGCGGGAGCTAGCACAGATACGCAGTATTTT. The encoded protein is CASSLAGASTDTQYF.

The V and J genes are TRBV19 and TRBJ2-3; 13 positions match TRBD2. Unmatched junction bases numbered 8, after V lost 3 bases and J lost 5 bases. The germline V gene has CDR1 LNHDA and CDR2 SQIVND (reference sequence). This CDR3 comprises 17 residues. The CDR3 loop is CASSIIGLAGEGDTQYF. The DNA for the CDR3 is TGTGCCAGTAGTATTATAGGACTAGCGGGAGAAGGAGATACGCAGTATTTT.

The chain is built from TRBV7-2 and TRBJ1-4; D gene uncertain. The CDR3 extends over 14 amino acids. Germline-derived CDR1 and CDR2 are SGHTA and FQGNSA. The V end lost 2 bases, the J end lost 0 bases, and 4 bases lay between the germline ends. The CDR3, as DNA: TGTGCCAGCAGCTTACAGTCAACTAATGAAAAACTGTTTTTT. The encoded protein is CASSLQSTNEKLFF.

DNA for the CDR3: TGTGCCAGCAGTTCTCGAAGAGGGGAGACCCAGTACTTC. It is translated as CASSSRRGETQYF. The V gene is TRBV27, the J gene TRBJ2-5; D is possibly TRBD2 (5 bases). The germline V gene encodes CDR1 MNHEY and CDR2 SMNVEV (reference sequence). V lost 4 bases and J lost 5, with 11 bases in between. The length of the CDR3 is 13 residues.

The J gene is TRBJ2-7, the V gene TRBV6-6; 11 bases are shared with TRBD2. This CDR3 comprises 14 residues. Germline CDR1 MNHNY, CDR2 SVGAGI (reference sequence). Trimming took 6 bases from V and 3 from J; bases not matched to a gene: 4. CDR3 sequence: CASRTSGTHYEQYF. CDR3 DNA: TGTGCCAGCAGGACTAGCGGGACCCACTACGAGCAGTACTTC.